This T cell receptor (beta chain) was identified in a study of blood T cell repertoires in COVID-19 (dated by TCRdb to 2018 to 2021). A note on the overall study: The collaborator samples originated in the United States, Italy and Spain and spanned the acute and convalescent phases of COVID-19. The material from the prospective study consisted of cDNA or gDNA derived from T cells, B-cell-depleted T cells, or PBMCs. The dataset comprised deeply sampled blood TCRbeta repertoires from subjects exposed to, actively infected with, or recovered from COVID-19. The repertoires were released in a freely available public database intended as a resource for research on the immune response to SARS-CoV-2. Samples came from the ongoing ImmuneRACE study (first 160 participants) plus 1,254 subjects from 6 global collaborators. Sample metadata almost always included a de-identified subject ID, COVID-19 status, age in years and sex. Where HLA class I and class II types were available, the types were taken from metadata supplied by the sample provider, not from assay-based typing.

For this chain, trimming is 3 bases at the V end and 0 bases at the J end, and the number of junction bases without a gene match is 10. The CDR3 goes from the cysteine to the phenylalanine over 19 residues. Only the CDR3 part of the read is kept: 57 bases, read in frame from the first base. From the germline V gene, CDR1 is SGHDN and CDR2 is FVKESK. Of note for this clone: Its antigen remains unidentified. Base qualities are not at hand, and no much larger clone is one base apart.

The immunoSEQ Assay, a bias-controlled multiplex PCR, was used to amplify TCRbeta CDR3 regions from genomic DNA. The study's processing was this. Within the assay, amplification of reference gene primers was used to estimate how many nucleated cells each sample contained. To quantify the absolute abundance of each unique TCRbeta CDR3 rearrangement, sequence reads were collapsed and filtered. For each sample, productive Simpson clonality was calculated as the square root of Simpson's diversity index over productive rearrangements. TCRdb took over this immuneACCESS table, retaining in-frame rearrangements with V and J assigned. Such tables are incomplete; in checked studies, under half of the missing clones stem from an unresolved V gene, and the remainder is unexplained. V, J and clone size derive from that table, while D and trimming were established from the DNA sequence. The sample has about 260,000 clones on record, about 82% of them singletons. The ten biggest clones cover 2% to 2.5% of the sample.

Participants in the prospective study were enrolled through a virtual design, were aged roughly 18 to 100 years, and lived in roughly 24 United States geographic areas. To assign participants to cohorts, the prospective study relied on clinical history that participants themselves reported in a screening survey and a study questionnaire. For ImmuneRACE Cohort 3, a participant was defined as recovered based on two consecutive negative NP/OP PCR tests, clearance by a healthcare professional, or resolution of symptoms. Mobile phlebotomists in the prospective study collected whole blood, serum and a nasopharyngeal or oropharyngeal swab from every participant. Over a roughly 2-month period, participants in the prospective study had the option of providing additional blood draws and questionnaires. Prospective study blood samples were shipped either frozen or at room temperature before DNA extraction.

What the study reported, not specific to this receptor: The amount of clinical and demographic metadata varied by source and participant and was provided uncurated.

This chain is built from TRBV14 and TRBJ2-6, with 8 central nucleotides matching TRBD1. The sample taken for sequencing was PBMCs or T cells enriched from blood (not recorded which). This receptor was taken from a woman aged 45 to 65 who had recovered from COVID-19. The encoded CDR3 is CASSHYRGQASSGANVLTF. DNA sequence: TGTGCCAGCAGCCATTATCGGGGACAGGCGAGCTCTGGGGCCAACGTCCTGACTTTC. Here the CDR3 is joined to the reference TRBV14 and TRBJ2-6 genes, and the full variable domain is: EAGVTQFPSHSVIEKGQTVTLRCDPISGHDNLYWYRRVMGKEIKFLLHFVKESKQDESGMPNNRFLAERTGGTYSTLKVQPAELEDSGVYFCASSHYRGQASSGANVLTFGAGSRLTVL.